This T cell receptor (beta chain) is from a study of identical twins. Study-level points and caveats: Models predicted too little out-of-frame TCR alpha sharing in monozygotic twins.

Healthy Caucasian donors formed the entire cohort. TCRdb re-called the 5' RACE reads through MiXCR, storing one row per CDR3 protein. Seen here are hundreds of thousands of distinct CDR3 sequences, roughly 20% observed once, and the top ten hold about 4.5%. This clonotype has only a few counts. Its target is unknown. Trimming at V came to 7 bases and at J to 5 bases, leaving 11 bases not matched to a gene. The germline CDR1 and CDR2 sequences are SGHRS and YFSETQ. The CDR3 totals 14 residues. Another study also made use of these data, one on T cells expressing NK-cell markers. According to that study: HCMV serostatus: seven of eight sequenced donors positive, one negative. The same clonotypes also predominated in the CD3+CD56-NKG2C+ fraction of a few donors.

J is TRBJ2-7 and V is TRBV5-1; TRBD2 aligns across 8 bases. This clonotype was obtained from a woman in her late teens or twenties in good health. The material sequenced was PBMCs. The CDR3 nucleotides are TGCGCCAGCCAAGATCGAGCGGGGGACCACGAGCAGTACTTC. This sequence encodes CASQDRAGDHEQYF.